These 18 T cell receptor beta chains were all obtained from the same sample, sequenced in a study of beta chain features in type 1 diabetes. Expressed TCRB transcripts were sequenced, since all the RNA that had been isolated was reverse transcribed. Repertoires were generated with immunoSEQ multiplex PCR, while TCRdb's copy carries only in-frame clones and drops some. The sample includes under 500,000 clones, 25% to 35% of them seen just once. Source material: naive CD4+ T cells from blood. The receptors originated from a man aged 18 to 30 in good health.

The V gene is TRBV29-1, the J gene TRBJ1-2; 7 nucleotides agree with TRBD1. The V segment lost 2 bases and the J segment 4 bases; nucleotides outside the gene matches: 4. The CDR3 covers 13 residues. Germline assignment: CDR1 SQVTM and CDR2 ANQGSEA. As DNA, the CDR3 is TGCAGCGTTGAAAGGGGGCAGGGCTATGGCTACACCTTC. This gives the protein CSVERGQGYGYTF.

The chain joins TRBV5-1 to TRBJ2-5; the match to TRBD2 covers 7 bases. Germline CDR1 reads SGHRS; CDR2 reads YFSETQ. CDR3 length: 15 amino acids. Trimming cost V 4 bases and J 5 bases; bases outside gene matches: 11. The CDR3 DNA is TGCGCCAGCAGCCCCCGGACTAGTCGGGCTGAGACCCAGTACTTC. The encoded protein is CASSPRTSRAETQYF.

This clone showed up just a few times. The chain recombines TRBV6-5 with TRBJ2-5; 11 nucleotides agree with TRBD2. The CDR3 extends over 14 amino acids. CDR1 is MNHEY and CDR2 is SVGAGI in the germline V gene. The CDR3 here is CMSKTSGVQETQYF. In nucleotides, the CDR3 is TGTATGTCGAAGACTAGCGGGGTCCAAGAGACCCAGTACTTC.

This chain uses TRBV7-9 with TRBJ2-5, with TRBD2 as a possible D gene (7 bases). Germline CDR1 SEHNR, CDR2 FQNEAQ (reference sequence). The CDR3 is made up of 16 amino acids. The ends were cut back, 0 bases at V and 2 bases at J, with 13 bases in the middle. DNA for the CDR3: TGTGCCAGCAGCTTAGCCGGGGGGCTAGGTCAAGAGACCCAGTACTTC. Its translation: CASSLAGGLGQETQYF.

V gene TRBV18 combines with J gene TRBJ2-2; unclear D gene. The CDR3 contains 15 residues. V lost 4 bases to trimming and J lost 2 bases, with 11 bases between them. CDR1 and CDR2 from the germline V gene are KGHSH and LQKENI. CDR3 nucleotide sequence: TGTGCCAGCTCACAAAGCTTATACAACACCGGGGAGCTGTTTTTT. Residues: CASSQSLYNTGELFF.

In this sample, this clone turned up a few times. The gene calls are TRBV9 and TRBJ2-1; 13 nucleotides match TRBD2. Germline loops: CDR1 SGDLS, CDR2 YYNGEE. The CDR3 has 16 residues. V trimming: 3 bases; J trimming: 5 bases; junction bases outside the gene matches: 5. CDR3 residues: CASSARTSGRHNEQFF. CDR3 DNA sequence: TGTGCCAGCAGCGCCCGGACTAGCGGGAGACACAATGAGCAGTTCTTC.

This clone has more than one count but fewer than ten. The chain links TRBV7-2 to TRBJ2-1; no clear D. The V and J ends lost 0 bases and 0 bases respectively, with 6 bases between them. The CDR3 extends over 15 amino acids. CDR1 is SGHTA, CDR2 FQGNSA, per germline. The DNA for the CDR3 is TGTGCCAGCAGCTTAGCGCTGTCCTCCTACAATGAGCAGTTCTTC. Amino acid sequence: CASSLALSSYNEQFF.

The V and J genes are TRBV7-9 and TRBJ1-1; D call uncertain. V was clipped by 5 bases and J by 2 bases, with 9 bases between them. The CDR3 has 13 amino acids. From germline, CDR1 is SEHNR and CDR2 FQNEAQ (reference sequence). CDR3 nucleotide sequence: TGTGCCAGCAGCCCACCGAGTAACACTGAAGCTTTCTTT. Translating it yields CASSPPSNTEAFF.

This chain uses TRBV6-5 with TRBJ2-7, with no clear D. The CDR3 length is 12 residues. Deletions cut 2 bases from V and 7 bases from J, with 9 bases between. Germline loops: CDR1 MNHEY, CDR2 SVGAGI. CDR3 sequence reads: CASSYGLGEQYF. In DNA form, the CDR3 reads TGTGCCAGCAGTTACGGGTTGGGTGAGCAGTACTTC.

The chain uses TRBV7-2 and TRBJ2-5; D not resolved. V lost 3 bases and J 5 bases, leaving 10 bases between the germline ends. The CDR3 is 13 amino acids. The germline CDR1 and CDR2 sequences are SGHTA and FQGNSA. CDR3: CASSFRPRETQYF. CDR3 bases: TGTGCCAGCAGCTTCCGACCGCGGGAGACCCAGTACTTC.

V gene TRBV5-1 combines with J gene TRBJ2-4, with TRBD1 as a possible D gene (5 bases). The V end lost 3 bases, the J end lost 0 bases, and 16 bases lay between the germline ends. The CDR3 has 17 amino acids. Germline loops: CDR1 SGHRS, CDR2 YFSETQ. The chain's CDR3 is CASSSPDREIAKNIQYF. In DNA form, the CDR3 reads TGCGCCAGCAGCTCCCCCGACAGAGAGATAGCCAAAAACATTCAGTACTTC.

V gene TRBV30 combines with J gene TRBJ1-3; D is possibly TRBD1 (6 bases). The CDR3 is made up of 13 amino acids. The V and J ends lost 3 bases and 9 bases respectively, with 15 bases between them. Looked up from germline, CDR1 is GTSNPN and CDR2 is SVGIG (reference sequence). CDR3 amino acids: CAWSSQGIGTIYF. The CDR3 DNA reads TGTGCCTGGAGCTCACAGGGCATTGGCACCATATATTTT.

This clone was counted only a few times. The chain carries TRBV30 and TRBJ1-2, with no clear D. V was pared by 5 bases and J by 4 bases, with 17 bases between. The CDR3 spans 14 residues. In germline, CDR1 is GTSNPN, CDR2 SVGIG (reference sequence). The chain's CDR3 is CAWRLKGGSYGYTF. The CDR3 DNA follows: TGTGCCTGGCGCCTCAAAGGAGGTAGCTATGGCTACACCTTC.

The chain couples TRBV7-2 to TRBJ2-6, with D possibly matching TRBD1 (5 bases). Germline V gene data show CDR1 as SGHTA and CDR2 as FQGNSA. CDR3 length equals 16 residues. Between the trimmed V and J ends, which lost 4 bases and 0 bases, there was a span of 10 bases. The CDR3 loop is CASSSRQSSGANVLTF. CDR3 coding DNA: TGTGCCAGCAGCTCGCGACAGAGCTCTGGGGCCAACGTCCTGACTTTC. Together with reference TRBV7-2 and TRBJ2-6, the CDR3 gives the full variable domain: GAGVSQSPSNKVTEKGKDVELRCDPISGHTALYWYRQSLGQGLEFLIYFQGNSAPDKSGLPSDRFSAERTGGSVSTLTIQRTQQEDSAVYLCASSSRQSSGANVLTFGAGSRLTVL.

The chain joins TRBV10-3 to TRBJ2-3; D unresolved. Germline V gene sequence: CDR1 ENHRY, CDR2 SYGVKD. The CDR3 runs to 15 residues. V was pared by 2 bases and J by 0 bases, with 9 bases between. The CDR3 coding sequence is TGTGCCATCAGTGAGGGCGGAACTAGCACAGATACGCAGTATTTT. The encoded protein is CAISEGGTSTDTQYF.

The V gene is TRBV5-1, the J gene TRBJ2-3; 9 bases agree with TRBD2. CDR1 is SGHRS and CDR2 is YFSETQ in the germline V gene. V lost 4 bases and J lost 2; bases outside the gene matches: 5. This CDR3 has 15 residues. The CDR3 DNA is TGCGCCAGCAGCCGACTAGCGGATTCCACAGATACGCAGTATTTT. Residues: CASSRLADSTDTQYF.

This clone was found a few times. V is TRBV30 and J is TRBJ1-1, with D possibly TRBD1 on 6 matching bases. The V gene's germline CDR1 is GTSNPN and CDR2 SVGIG (reference sequence). This CDR3 has 11 amino acids. V was pared by 7 bases and J by 6 bases, with 12 bases between. DNA of the CDR3: TGTGCCTCGACAGGACGGGCTGAAGCTTTCTTT. Its translation is CASTGRAEAFF.

This clone was counted a few times. J is TRBJ1-2 and V is TRBV7-2; D is perhaps TRBD1 (6 bases). Trimming shortened V by 4 bases and J by 6 bases, and 15 bases separated the two germline ends. The germline CDR1 and CDR2 sequences are SGHTA and FQGNSA. The CDR3 has 14 amino acids. The CDR3 loop is CASSSAGGLDGYTF. In DNA form, the CDR3 reads TGTGCCAGCAGCTCCGCCGGGGGGCTCGATGGCTACACCTTC.